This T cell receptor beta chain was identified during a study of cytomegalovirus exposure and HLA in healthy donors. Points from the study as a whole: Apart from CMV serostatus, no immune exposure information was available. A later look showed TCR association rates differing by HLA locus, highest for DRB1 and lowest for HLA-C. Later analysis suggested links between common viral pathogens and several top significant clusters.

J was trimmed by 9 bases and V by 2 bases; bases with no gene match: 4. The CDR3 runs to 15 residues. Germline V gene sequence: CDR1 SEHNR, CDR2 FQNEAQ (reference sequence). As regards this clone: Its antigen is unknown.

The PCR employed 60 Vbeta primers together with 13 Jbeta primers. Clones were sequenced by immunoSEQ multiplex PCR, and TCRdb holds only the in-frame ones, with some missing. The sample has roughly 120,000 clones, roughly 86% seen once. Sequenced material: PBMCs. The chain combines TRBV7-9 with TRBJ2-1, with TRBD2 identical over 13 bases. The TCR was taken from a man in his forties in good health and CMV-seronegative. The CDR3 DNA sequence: TGTGCCAGCAGCTTATCGGGGACTAGCGGGGTTGAGCAGTTCTTC. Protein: CASSLSGTSGVEQFF.